One T cell receptor beta chain is described in this entry. Its target is not known. The sample originates from a study of vaccination effects on CD4 cells after COVID-19. Study-wide background: Either the BNT162b2 or mRNA-1273 vaccine was given to participants in two doses.

Under the ViraFEST assay, PBMC were stimulated with viral peptide pools so that antigen-specific CD4+ T cells expanded. Sequencing was performed afterwards. When roughly eleven days of culture had elapsed, CD4+ T cells were isolated. This individual tested PCR-positive for SARS-CoV-2 infection between March and December 2020. Researchers reported culturing 2 million or so PBMC in each well, adding 8 to 10 IU/ml IL-2 and approximately 10 ug/ml peptides. The culture used as the negative control contained an HIV-1 Nef peptide pool. Replacing half the medium with IL-2 medium was done on days 3 and 7. Only in-frame clones appear in the TCRdb table, and some are missing; sequencing was by immunoSEQ multiplex PCR. The sample has some 56,000 clones, under 80% seen once. The TCR originated in a human donor who had a prior SARS-CoV-2 infection. The sample in question was CD4+ T cells from PBMCs cultured with HIV peptides, obtained before COVID-19 vaccination. Subset indicated: HIV-1 Nef peptide pool negative control/reference culture.

The CDR3 loop is CASSLFQGGEQYF. CDR3 in DNA: TGTGCCAGCAGCTTATTCCAGGGCGGCGAGCAGTACTTC. The genes are TRBV7-2 and TRBJ2-7; D is perhaps TRBD1 (5 bases). Germline CDR1 SGHTA, CDR2 FQGNSA. With 2 bases removed from V and 6 bases from J, the gap between germline ends came to 11 bases. This CDR3 contains 13 residues.